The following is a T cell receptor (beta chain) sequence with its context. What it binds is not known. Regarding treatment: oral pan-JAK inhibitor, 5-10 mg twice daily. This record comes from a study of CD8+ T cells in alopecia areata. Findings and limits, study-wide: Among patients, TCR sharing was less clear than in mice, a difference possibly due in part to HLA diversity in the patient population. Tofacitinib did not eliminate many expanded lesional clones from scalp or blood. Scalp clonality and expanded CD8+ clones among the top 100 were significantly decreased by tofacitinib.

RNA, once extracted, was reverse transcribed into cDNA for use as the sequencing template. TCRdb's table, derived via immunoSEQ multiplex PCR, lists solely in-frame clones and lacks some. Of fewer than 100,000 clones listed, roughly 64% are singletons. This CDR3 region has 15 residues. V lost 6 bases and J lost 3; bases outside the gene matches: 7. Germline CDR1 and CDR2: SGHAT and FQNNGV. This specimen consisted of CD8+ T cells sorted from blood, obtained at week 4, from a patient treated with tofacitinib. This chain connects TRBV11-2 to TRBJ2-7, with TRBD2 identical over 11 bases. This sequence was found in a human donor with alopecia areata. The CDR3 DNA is TGTGCCAGCAGGTTAACCGGGACTAGCGGCTACGAGCAGTACTTC. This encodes CASRLTGTSGYEQYF. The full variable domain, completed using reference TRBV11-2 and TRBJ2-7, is EAGVAQSPRYKIIEKRQSVAFWCNPISGHATLYWYQQILGQGPKLLIQFQNNGVVDDSQLPKDRFSAERLKGVDSTLKIQPAKLEDSAVYLCASRLTGTSGYEQYFGPGTRLTVT.